What follows describes a single TCR beta chain. Antigen: not known. Several immunoSEQ plates held equal portions of the genomic DNA taken from each subset. Repertoires were generated with immunoSEQ multiplex PCR, while TCRdb's copy carries only in-frame clones and drops some. The sample consists of a few million clones, roughly 93% of them appearing once. The CDR3 has 15 amino acids. After removal of 6 bases from V and 4 bases from J, the junction contained 4 bases not matched to a gene. Germline V gene data show CDR1 as SNHLY and CDR2 as FYNNEI. The sample originates from a study of shared clonotypes between healthy human individuals. Study-wide points: Larger estimated richness was generally recorded for naive subsets relative to memory subsets. It was the non-shared clonotypes that had lower generation probabilities than clonotypes shared by all four donors. Naive CD4 clonotypes overlapped across a few donors at approximately 5.3%.

The material sequenced was naive CD4+ T cells from PBMCs. Documented subset: CD45RA+ positively selected. V is TRBV2 and J is TRBJ2-1; 12 bases fit TRBD2. The clonotype was recovered from a man aged 18-30 years in good health. Some clones in this sample may be carry-over from other donors' samples. CDR3 nucleotides: TGTGCCAGCAGCGCGACTAGCGGGAGTTACAATGAGCAGTTCTTC. Protein sequence: CASSATSGSYNEQFF.